This note documents a single TCR beta chain sequence. The table came from immunoSEQ multiplex PCR; TCRdb's copy has only in-frame clones and leaves some out. Of around 50,000 clones listed, 75% to 90% are singletons. V gave up 6 bases and J gave up 3 bases, with 18 bases separating them. The CDR3 totals 16 residues. Per germline, CDR1 MNHEY and CDR2 SMNVEV (reference sequence). The data stem from a study of OX40 agonist ivuxolimab in advanced cancers. This sequence joins TRBV27 and TRBJ1-5, with D possibly being TRBD1 (5 bases). The sample was CD4+ or CD8+ T cells sorted from blood, taken in a trial of the OX40 agonist ivuxolimab. This sequence originates from an adult with an advanced solid tumor such as melanoma, head and neck, liver or kidney cancer. Here the CDR3 DNA reads TGTGCCAGCAGCCTGCGGGGGACCAGTAACAATCAGCCCCAGCATTTT. As protein: CASSLRGTSNNQPQHF.